The 10 T cell receptor beta chains below come from one sample, sequenced in a study of T cell responses to AZD1222 COVID-19 vaccine. Only in-frame clones appear in the TCRdb table, and some are missing; sequencing was by immunoSEQ multiplex PCR. The data show about 140,000 clones, roughly 89% seen once. Sequences were derived from peripheral blood, sampled on day 0 of AZD1222 vaccination. The receptors here all came from an adult in good health.

This clone was detected only once. V is TRBV5-6 and J is TRBJ2-2; D not resolved. With 7 bases removed from V and 0 bases from J, the gap between germline ends came to 10 bases. CDR1 and CDR2 (germline): SGHDT, YYEEEE. CDR3 length: 14 residues. The CDR3 is CASHLLSNTGELFF. In nucleotides, the CDR3 is TGTGCCAGCCACCTTCTCTCGAACACCGGGGAGCTGTTTTTT.

This chain links TRBV19 with TRBJ1-1, with D possibly TRBD1 on 5 matching bases. Trimming pared 8 bases from V and 5 bases from J, leaving 15 bases between. This CDR3 region has 13 residues. Germline CDR1 is LNHDA and CDR2 is SQIVND (reference sequence). The CDR3 sequence is CASHAGWGTEAFF. The CDR3 nucleotides are TGTGCCAGTCACGCAGGTTGGGGGACTGAAGCTTTCTTT. Full variable domain (outside the CDR3, taken from reference TRBV19 and TRBJ1-1): DGGITQSPKYLFRKEGQNVTLSCEQNLNHDAMYWYRQDPGQGLRLIYYSQIVNDFQKGDIAEGYSVSREKKESFPLTVTSAQKNPTAFYLCASHAGWGTEAFFGQGTRLTVV.

This CDR3 is CASSRGAGYSNQPQHF. In nucleotides, the CDR3 is TGTGCCAGCAGCCGCGGGGCGGGATATAGCAATCAGCCCCAGCATTTT. The rearrangement joins TRBV6-2 or TRBV6-3 to TRBJ1-5; a possible D gene is TRBD1 (5 bases). The CDR3 totals 16 residues. The germline V and J ends were trimmed by 6 bases and 0 bases, with 15 bases remaining between them. The germline V gene encodes CDR1 MNHEY and CDR2 SVGEGT.

The CDR3 sequence is CASSPGGAGIVQFF. The CDR3 DNA sequence: TGTGCCAGCAGCCCCGGGGGGGCCGGGATTGTGCAGTTCTTC. This rearrangement joins TRBV5-4 to TRBJ2-1; 8 positions agree with TRBD2. CDR1 and CDR2 (germline): SGHNT, YYREEE (reference sequence). The CDR3 has 14 amino acids. Trimming cost V 4 bases and J 12 bases; bases outside gene matches: 12.

The J gene is TRBJ1-2, the V gene TRBV29-1; no firm D call. The germline gives CDR1 SQVTM, CDR2 ANQGSEA. Trimming removed 4 bases from V and 4 bases from J, with 10 bases in between. CDR3 length: 12 amino acids. Here the CDR3 DNA reads TGCAGCGTTGGCGGACCGCTCTATGGCTACACCTTC. As protein: CSVGGPLYGYTF.

The V gene is TRBV3-1 (or the pseudogene TRBV3-2), the J gene TRBJ1-2; D not certain. CDR3 length: 15 residues. CDR1 is LGHDT, CDR2 YNNKEL, per germline (reference sequence). V was pared by 4 bases and J by 14 bases, with 26 bases between. The CDR3 loop reads CASSPGGRKLAEETF. CDR3 coding DNA: TGTGCCAGCAGCCCGGGAGGCAGAAAGTTGGCGGAGGAGACCTTC.

The rearrangement uses TRBV7-9 and TRBJ1-3; D is unclear. V was shortened by 3 bases and J by 0 bases, with 9 bases between the two germline ends. The CDR3 runs to 15 residues. The germline V gene has CDR1 SEHNR and CDR2 FQNEAQ (reference sequence). The CDR3 sequence: CASSFGEPSGNTIYF. CDR3 in DNA: TGTGCCAGCAGCTTTGGGGAACCCTCTGGAAACACCATATATTTT.

J is TRBJ2-1 and V is TRBV6-2 or TRBV6-3; D may be TRBD1 (5 bases). This CDR3 is built from 16 residues. The germline V and J ends were trimmed by 6 bases and 2 bases, with 17 bases remaining between them. Germline V gene lookup returns CDR1 MNHEY and CDR2 SVGEGT. In DNA, the CDR3 is TGTGCCAGCAGCTCCGAACAGGAGAACGCCTACAATGAGCAGTTCTTC. Protein: CASSSEQENAYNEQFF.

The chain joins TRBV5-4 to TRBJ1-4; no reliable D call. Germline assignment: CDR1 SGHNT and CDR2 YYREEE (reference sequence). Trimming removed 3 bases from V and 7 bases from J, with 10 bases in between. The CDR3 contains 13 residues. CDR3 loop: CASSSTASEKLFF. In DNA form, the CDR3 reads TGTGCCAGCAGCTCAACGGCATCTGAAAAACTGTTTTTT. The full variable domain, in which reference TRBV5-4 and TRBJ1-4 provide the parts outside the CDR3, is ETGVTQSPTHLIKTRGQQVTLRCSSQSGHNTVSWYQQALGQGPQFIFQYYREEENGRGNFPPRFSGLQFPNYSSELNVNALELDDSALYLCASSSTASEKLFFGSGTQLSVL.

The rearrangement links TRBV19 to TRBJ2-1, with 9 bases lining up with TRBD2. Germline V gives CDR1 LNHDA, CDR2 SQIVND (reference sequence). This CDR3 region has 15 residues. Trimming took 7 bases from V and 1 from J; bases not matched to a gene: 5. CDR3: CASKPLAGSYNEQFF. The CDR3 nucleotides read TGTGCCAGTAAACCCCTAGCGGGGTCCTACAATGAGCAGTTCTTC.